Reported below is one T cell receptor beta chain. The data originate from a study of blood T cell repertoires in COVID-19. The overall study: Samples representing acute and convalescent COVID-19 were sourced from the United States, Italy and Spain. In each case, the material was cDNA or gDNA derived from T cells, B-cell-depleted T cells, or PBMCs.

This study enrolled people aged 18 to 89 from about two dozen US geographic areas. The protocol was immunoSEQ multiplex PCR, while the TCRdb copy is restricted to in-frame clones and leaves out a portion. Of more than 200,000 clones in the sample, 75% to 90% were seen once. CDR3 length: 13 residues. The V end was cut by 4 bases, the J end by 4 bases, with 8 bases between. Germline-derived CDR1 and CDR2 are SGHTA and FQGNSA. The J gene is TRBJ2-1, the V gene TRBV7-2, with D unresolved. The clonotype was recovered from a woman in her twenties or thirties with acute COVID-19. Sequenced sample: PBMCs or T cells enriched from blood (not recorded which). The CDR3 protein is CASSSLRYNEQFF. The CDR3 region has the DNA TGTGCCAGCAGCTCGTTGAGGTACAATGAGCAGTTCTTC.